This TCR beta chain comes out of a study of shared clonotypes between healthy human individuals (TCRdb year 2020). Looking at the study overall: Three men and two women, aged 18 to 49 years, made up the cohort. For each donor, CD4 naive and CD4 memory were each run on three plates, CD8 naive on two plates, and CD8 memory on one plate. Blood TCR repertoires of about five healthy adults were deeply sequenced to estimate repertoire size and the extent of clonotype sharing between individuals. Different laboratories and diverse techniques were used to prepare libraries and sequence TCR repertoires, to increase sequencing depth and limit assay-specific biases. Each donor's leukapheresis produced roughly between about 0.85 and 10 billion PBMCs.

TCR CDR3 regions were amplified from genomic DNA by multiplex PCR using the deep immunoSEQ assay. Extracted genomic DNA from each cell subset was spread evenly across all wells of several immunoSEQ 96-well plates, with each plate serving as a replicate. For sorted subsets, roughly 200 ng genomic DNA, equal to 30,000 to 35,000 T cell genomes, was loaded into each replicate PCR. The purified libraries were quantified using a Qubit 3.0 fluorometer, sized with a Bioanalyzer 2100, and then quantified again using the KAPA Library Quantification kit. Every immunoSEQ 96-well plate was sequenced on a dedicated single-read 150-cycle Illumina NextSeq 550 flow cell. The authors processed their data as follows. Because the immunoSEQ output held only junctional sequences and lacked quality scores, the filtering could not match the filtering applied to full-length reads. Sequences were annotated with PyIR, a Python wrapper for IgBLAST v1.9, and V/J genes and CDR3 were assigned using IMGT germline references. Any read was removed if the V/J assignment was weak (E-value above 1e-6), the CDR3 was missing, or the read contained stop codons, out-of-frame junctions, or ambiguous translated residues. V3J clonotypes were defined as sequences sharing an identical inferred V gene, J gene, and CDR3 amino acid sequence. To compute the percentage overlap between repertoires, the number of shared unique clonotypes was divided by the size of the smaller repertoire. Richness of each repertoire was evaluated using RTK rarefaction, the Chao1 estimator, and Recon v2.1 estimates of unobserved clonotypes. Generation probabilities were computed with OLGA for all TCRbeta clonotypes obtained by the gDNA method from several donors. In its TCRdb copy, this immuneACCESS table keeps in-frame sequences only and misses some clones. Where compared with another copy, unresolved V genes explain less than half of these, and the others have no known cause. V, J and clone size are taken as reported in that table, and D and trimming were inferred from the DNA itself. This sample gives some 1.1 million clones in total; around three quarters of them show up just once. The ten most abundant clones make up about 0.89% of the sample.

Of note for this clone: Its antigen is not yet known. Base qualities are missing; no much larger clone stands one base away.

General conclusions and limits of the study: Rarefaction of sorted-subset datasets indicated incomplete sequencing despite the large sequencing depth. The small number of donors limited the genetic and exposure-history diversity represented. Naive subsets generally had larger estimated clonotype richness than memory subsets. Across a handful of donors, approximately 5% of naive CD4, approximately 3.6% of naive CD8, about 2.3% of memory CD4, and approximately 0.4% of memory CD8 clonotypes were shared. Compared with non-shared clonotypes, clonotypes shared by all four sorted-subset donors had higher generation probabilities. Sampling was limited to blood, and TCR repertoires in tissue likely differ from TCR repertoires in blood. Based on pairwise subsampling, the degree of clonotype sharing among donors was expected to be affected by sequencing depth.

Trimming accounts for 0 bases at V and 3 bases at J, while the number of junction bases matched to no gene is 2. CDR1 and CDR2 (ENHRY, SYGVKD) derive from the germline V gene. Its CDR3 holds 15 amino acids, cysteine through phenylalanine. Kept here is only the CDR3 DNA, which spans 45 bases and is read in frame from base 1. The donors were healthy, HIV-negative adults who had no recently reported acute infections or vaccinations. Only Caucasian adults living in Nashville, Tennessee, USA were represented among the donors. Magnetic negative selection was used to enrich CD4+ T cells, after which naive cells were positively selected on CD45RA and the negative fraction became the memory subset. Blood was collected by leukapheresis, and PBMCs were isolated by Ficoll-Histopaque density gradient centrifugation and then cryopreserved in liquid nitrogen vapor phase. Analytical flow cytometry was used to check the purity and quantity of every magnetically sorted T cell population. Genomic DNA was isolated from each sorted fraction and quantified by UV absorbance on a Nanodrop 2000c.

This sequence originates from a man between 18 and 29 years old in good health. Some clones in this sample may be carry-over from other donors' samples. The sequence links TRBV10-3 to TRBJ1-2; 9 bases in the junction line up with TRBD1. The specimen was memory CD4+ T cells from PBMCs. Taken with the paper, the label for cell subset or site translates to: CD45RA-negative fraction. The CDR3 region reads CAISESRTGDYGYTF. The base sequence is TGTGCCATCAGTGAGTCGCGGACAGGGGACTATGGCTACACCTTC.